The clone carrying this TCR beta chain was seen a single time. Libraries were prepared by immunoSEQ multiplex PCR; TCRdb keeps only in-frame clonotypes and omits some of them. The sample contains approximately 760,000 clones, 80% to 90% of which appear only once. The data stem from a study of shared T cell receptors in the human thymus. Trimming removed 6 bases from V and 4 bases from J, with 10 bases in between. Germline CDR1 MNHEY, CDR2 SMNVEV (reference sequence). The CDR3 totals 13 residues. This sample was shared with a second study, whose subject was human thymus T cells. That source adds: Thymic resections from corrective heart surgery supplied the tissue. Across thymic and blood repertoires, the usage of V and J genes appeared to be biased. Unrelated individuals reportedly shared highly overlapping thymic TCR repertoires.

The chain combines TRBV27 with TRBJ1-3; D not certain. The sequence derives from a girl under three years old with a congenital heart defect. The specimen sequenced was thymocytes. CDR3 nucleotides: TGTGCCAGCAGGGGCCTTCGCGGAAACACCATATATTTT. It specifies CASRGLRGNTIYF.